The clone carrying this TCR beta chain has only a few counts. The data stem from a study of T-cell reconstitution after alpha-beta-depleted transplantation in children. It was with unique molecular identifiers that the TCRbeta library was prepared. Each CDR3 protein is one row after TCRdb ran MiXCR on the PCR reads. The sample includes about 210,000 distinct CDR3 sequences, under 20% of them seen just once. The sequencing used PBMCs, mostly from graft donor cells, collected 360 days after TCRalphabeta/CD19-depleted stem cell transplant. This TCR was recovered from a male patient aged 2 to 9 who had a stem cell transplant for acute lymphoblastic leukemia, so the T cells may come from the graft donor.

CDR3 in DNA: TGTGCCAGCAGTAGGACACCTAACTACGAGCAGTACTTC. Amino acids: CASSRTPNYEQYF. The J gene is TRBJ2-7, the V gene TRBV28; weak D call: TRBD1 (5 bases). The CDR3 is made up of 13 amino acids. The V gene's germline CDR1 is MDHEN and CDR2 SYDVKM. Trimming shortened V by 5 bases and J by 3 bases, and 11 bases separated the two germline ends. Combining the CDR3 with reference TRBV28 and TRBJ2-7 gives the whole variable domain DVKVTQSSRYLVKRTGEKVFLECVQDMDHENMFWYRQDPGLGLRLIYFSYDVKMKEKGDIPEGYSVSREKKERFSLILESASTNQTSMYLCASSRTPNYEQYFGPGTRLTVT.